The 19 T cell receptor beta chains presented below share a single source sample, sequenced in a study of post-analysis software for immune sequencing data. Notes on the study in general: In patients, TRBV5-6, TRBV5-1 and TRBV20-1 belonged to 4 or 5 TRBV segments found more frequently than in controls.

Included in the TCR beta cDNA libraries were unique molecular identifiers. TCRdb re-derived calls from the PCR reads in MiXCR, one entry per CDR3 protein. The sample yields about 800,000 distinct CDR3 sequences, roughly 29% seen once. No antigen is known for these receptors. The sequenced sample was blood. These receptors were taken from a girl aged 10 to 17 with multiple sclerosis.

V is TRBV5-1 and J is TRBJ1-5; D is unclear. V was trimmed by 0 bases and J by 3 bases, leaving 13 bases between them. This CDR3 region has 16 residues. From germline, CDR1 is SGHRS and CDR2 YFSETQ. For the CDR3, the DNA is TGCGCCAGCAGCTTGGGAGGGTTGTCGAACAATCAGCCCCAGCATTTT. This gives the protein CASSLGGLSNNQPQHF.

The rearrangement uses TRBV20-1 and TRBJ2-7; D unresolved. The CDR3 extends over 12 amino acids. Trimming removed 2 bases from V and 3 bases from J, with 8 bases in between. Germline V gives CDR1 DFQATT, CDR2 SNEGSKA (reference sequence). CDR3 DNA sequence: TGCAGTGCTAGAAAGCACTTCTACGAGCAGTACTTC. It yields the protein CSARKHFYEQYF.

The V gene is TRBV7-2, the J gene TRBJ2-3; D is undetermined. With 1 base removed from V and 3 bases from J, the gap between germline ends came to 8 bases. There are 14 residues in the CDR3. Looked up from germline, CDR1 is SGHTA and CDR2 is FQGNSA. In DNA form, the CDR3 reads TGTGCCAGCAGCTTAGTGGGTGTGACAGATACGCAGTATTTT. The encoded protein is CASSLVGVTDTQYF.

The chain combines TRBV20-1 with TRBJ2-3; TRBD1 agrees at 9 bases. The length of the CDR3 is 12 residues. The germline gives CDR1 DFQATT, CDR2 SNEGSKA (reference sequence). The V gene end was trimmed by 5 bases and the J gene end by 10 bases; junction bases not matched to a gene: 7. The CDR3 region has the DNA TGCAGTGCTGGGGACAGGGCTGTGGCGCAGTATTTT. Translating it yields CSAGDRAVAQYF.

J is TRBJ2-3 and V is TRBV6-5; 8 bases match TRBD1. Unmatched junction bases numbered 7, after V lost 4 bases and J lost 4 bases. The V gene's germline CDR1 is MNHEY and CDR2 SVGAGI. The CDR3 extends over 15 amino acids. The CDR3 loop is CASSFVGQGADTQYF. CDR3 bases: TGTGCCAGCAGTTTCGTTGGACAGGGCGCAGATACGCAGTATTTT.

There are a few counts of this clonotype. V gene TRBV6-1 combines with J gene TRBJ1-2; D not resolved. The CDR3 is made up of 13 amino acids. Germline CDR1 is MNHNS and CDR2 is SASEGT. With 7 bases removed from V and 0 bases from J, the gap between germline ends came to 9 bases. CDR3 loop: CASKLEANYGYTF. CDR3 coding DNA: TGTGCCAGCAAGCTGGAGGCTAACTATGGCTACACCTTC.

The CDR3 DNA reads TGTGCCAGCTCACCCGATAACCCCGGGCTGTTTTTT. Amino acid sequence: CASSPDNPGLFF. The V call is TRBV18, the J call TRBJ2-2, with D unclear. V was pared by 3 bases and J by 13 bases, with 12 bases between. Germline V gives CDR1 KGHSH, CDR2 LQKENI. The CDR3 consists of 12 residues. The full variable domain, completed using reference TRBV18 and TRBJ2-2, is NAGVMQNPRHLVRRRGQEARLRCSPMKGHSHVYWYRQLPEEGLKFMVYLQKENIIDESGMPKERFSAEFPKEGPSILRIQQVVRGDSAAYFCASSPDNPGLFFGEGSRLTVL.

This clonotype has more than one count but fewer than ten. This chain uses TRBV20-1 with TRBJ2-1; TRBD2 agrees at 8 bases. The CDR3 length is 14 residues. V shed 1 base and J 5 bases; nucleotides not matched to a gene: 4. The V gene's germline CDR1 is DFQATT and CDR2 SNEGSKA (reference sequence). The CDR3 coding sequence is TGCAGTGCTAGAGGTAGCGGGGAGCACAATGAGCAGTTCTTC. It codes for CSARGSGEHNEQFF.

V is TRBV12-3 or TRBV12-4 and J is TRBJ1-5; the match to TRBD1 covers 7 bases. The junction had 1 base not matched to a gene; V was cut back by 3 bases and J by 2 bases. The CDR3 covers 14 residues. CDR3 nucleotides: TGTGCCAGCAGTTTCACAGGGGGCAATCAGCCCCAGCATTTT. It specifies CASSFTGGNQPQHF.

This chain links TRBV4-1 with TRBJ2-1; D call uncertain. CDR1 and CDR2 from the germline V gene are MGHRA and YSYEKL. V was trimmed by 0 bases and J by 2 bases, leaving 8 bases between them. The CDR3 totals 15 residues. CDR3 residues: CASSQDQGTYNEQFF. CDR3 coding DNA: TGCGCCAGCAGCCAAGATCAAGGAACCTACAATGAGCAGTTCTTC.

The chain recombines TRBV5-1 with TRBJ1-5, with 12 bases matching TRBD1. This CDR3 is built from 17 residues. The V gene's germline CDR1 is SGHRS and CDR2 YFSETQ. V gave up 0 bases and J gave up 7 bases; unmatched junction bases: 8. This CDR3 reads CASSLGTGQGAEQPQHF. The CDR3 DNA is TGCGCCAGCAGCTTGGGAACGGGACAGGGGGCTGAACAGCCCCAGCATTTT. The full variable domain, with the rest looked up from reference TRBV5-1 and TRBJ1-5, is KAGVTQTPRYLIKTRGQQVTLSCSPISGHRSVSWYQQTPGQGLQFLFEYFSETQRNKGNFPGRFSGRQFSNSRSEMNVSTLELGDSALYLCASSLGTGQGAEQPQHFGDGTRLSIL.

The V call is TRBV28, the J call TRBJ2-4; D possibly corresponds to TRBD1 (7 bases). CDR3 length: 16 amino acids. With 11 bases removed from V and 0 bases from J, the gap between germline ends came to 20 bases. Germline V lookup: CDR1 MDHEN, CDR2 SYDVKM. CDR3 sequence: CAGTRQGLIAKNIQYF. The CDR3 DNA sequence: TGTGCCGGCACTAGACAGGGACTGATAGCCAAAAACATTCAGTACTTC.

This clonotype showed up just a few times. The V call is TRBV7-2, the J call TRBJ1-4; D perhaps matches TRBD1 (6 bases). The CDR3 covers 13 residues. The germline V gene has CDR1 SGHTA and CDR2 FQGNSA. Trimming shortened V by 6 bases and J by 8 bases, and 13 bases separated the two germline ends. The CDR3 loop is CASSWTAREKLFF. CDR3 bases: TGTGCCAGCAGTTGGACAGCCCGAGAAAAACTGTTTTTT.

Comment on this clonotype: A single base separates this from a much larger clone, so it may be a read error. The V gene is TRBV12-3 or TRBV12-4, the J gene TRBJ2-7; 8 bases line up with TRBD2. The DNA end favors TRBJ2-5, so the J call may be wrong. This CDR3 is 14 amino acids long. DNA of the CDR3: TGTGCCAGCAGTCCCTGGGCTAGCGGGGAGACCCAGTACTTC. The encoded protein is CASSPWASGETQYF.

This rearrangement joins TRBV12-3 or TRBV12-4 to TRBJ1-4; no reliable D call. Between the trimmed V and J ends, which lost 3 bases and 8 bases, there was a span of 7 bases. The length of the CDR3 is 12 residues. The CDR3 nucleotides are TGTGCCAGCAGTTTCCTGGGGGAAAAACTGTTTTTT. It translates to CASSFLGEKLFF.

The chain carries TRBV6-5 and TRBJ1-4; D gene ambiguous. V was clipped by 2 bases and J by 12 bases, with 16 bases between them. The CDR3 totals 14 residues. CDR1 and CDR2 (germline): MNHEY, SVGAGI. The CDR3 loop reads CASSYQILPEELFF. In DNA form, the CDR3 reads TGTGCCAGCAGTTACCAAATCCTCCCCGAGGAACTGTTTTTT.

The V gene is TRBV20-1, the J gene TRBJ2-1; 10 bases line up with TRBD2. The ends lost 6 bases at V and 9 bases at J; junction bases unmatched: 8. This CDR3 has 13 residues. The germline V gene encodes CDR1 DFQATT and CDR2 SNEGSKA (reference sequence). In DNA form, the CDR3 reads TGCAGTGCGCGACTTAGCGGGAGGTTTGAGCAGTTCTTC. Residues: CSARLSGRFEQFF.

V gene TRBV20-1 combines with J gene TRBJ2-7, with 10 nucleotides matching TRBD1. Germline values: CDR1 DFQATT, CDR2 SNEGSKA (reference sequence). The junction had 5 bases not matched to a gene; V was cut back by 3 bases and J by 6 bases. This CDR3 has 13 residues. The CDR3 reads CSARADRGREQYF. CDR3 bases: TGCAGTGCTAGGGCTGACAGGGGGCGCGAGCAGTACTTC.

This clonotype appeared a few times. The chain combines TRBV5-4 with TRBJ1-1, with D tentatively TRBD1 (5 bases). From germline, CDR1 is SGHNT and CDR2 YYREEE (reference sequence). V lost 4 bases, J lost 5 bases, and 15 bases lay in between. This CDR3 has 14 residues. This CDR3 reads CASSRGTSTTEAFF. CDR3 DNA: TGTGCCAGCAGCAGGGGAACCTCCACTACTGAAGCTTTCTTT.